This TCR beta chain was recorded in a study of cytomegalovirus exposure and HLA in healthy donors. Points from the study as a whole: Earlier findings revealed that most TCR beta V segments proved productive either about 87% or about 30% of the time. TCR beta sequences reportedly predicted most subjects' HLA-A and HLA-B alleles accurately. It was taken for granted in presence/absence analyses that sequencing depth across donors was roughly uniform.

A note on this clone: The antigen is not known.

Vbeta (60) and Jbeta (13) primers were used in the PCR. Sequenced by immunoSEQ multiplex PCR; TCRdb stores in-frame clones only, minus some. The data hold 180,000 or so clones, with about 85% observed a single time. Trimming removed 10 bases from V and 3 bases from J, with 18 bases in between. Germline-derived CDR1 and CDR2 are LNHDA and SQIVND (reference sequence). The CDR3 is 14 residues long. The chain is built from TRBV19 and TRBJ1-2; D is unresolved. Material: PBMCs. This TCR derives from a woman between 50 and 59 years old in good health and CMV-seropositive. The CDR3 region has the DNA TGTGCCACTGATCCGGGAACCTCTCACTATGGCTACACCTTC. It specifies CATDPGTSHYGYTF.